The 10 T cell receptor beta chains in this list originate from one sample, sequenced in a study of T cell responses to AZD1222 COVID-19 vaccine. The repertoire was sequenced with immunoSEQ multiplex PCR; TCRdb's copy has only in-frame clones and lacks some. This table has approximately 100,000 clones, roughly 86% appearing once. The specimen comprised peripheral blood, sampled 28 days after the second AZD1222 dose. These receptors were obtained from an adult who received the AZD1222 COVID-19 vaccine.

Here the CDR3 reads CASSVGREGLRGYTF. DNA of the CDR3: TGTGCCAGCAGCGTAGGAAGGGAGGGACTTAGGGGCTACACCTTC. The gene calls are TRBV9 and TRBJ1-2; a possible D gene is TRBD1 (5 bases). The germline V gene has CDR1 SGDLS and CDR2 YYNGEE. Trimming took off 0 bases at V and 8 bases at J, with 17 bases between the two ends. The CDR3 has 15 residues.

V is TRBV3-1 (or the pseudogene TRBV3-2) and J is TRBJ1-5; the D is unclear. V lost 0 bases to trimming and J lost 3 bases, with 9 bases between them. Germline-derived CDR1 and CDR2 are LGHDT and YNNKEL (reference sequence). This CDR3 is 15 amino acids long. CDR3 nucleotides: TGTGCCAGCAGCCAAGAAGGGAGGTTCAATCAGCCCCAGCATTTT. Its protein is CASSQEGRFNQPQHF.

This clone was counted once. The rearrangement joins TRBV28 to TRBJ2-7; D gene uncertain. CDR1 and CDR2 (germline): MDHEN, SYDVKM. This CDR3 has 11 amino acids. V lost 6 bases, J lost 6 bases, and 9 bases lay in between. CDR3 region: CASSQRTEQYF. The CDR3 coding sequence is TGTGCCAGCAGCCAGCGAACCGAGCAGTACTTC. The full variable domain, rest sourced from reference TRBV28 and TRBJ2-7, is DVKVTQSSRYLVKRTGEKVFLECVQDMDHENMFWYRQDPGLGLRLIYFSYDVKMKEKGDIPEGYSVSREKKERFSLILESASTNQTSMYLCASSQRTEQYFGPGTRLTVT.

The gene calls are TRBV6-6 and TRBJ2-7; D tentatively reads TRBD1 or TRBD2 (6 bases each). Germline V gene sequence: CDR1 MNHNY, CDR2 SVGAGI (reference sequence). The CDR3 runs to 15 residues. Deletions cut 0 bases from V and 7 bases from J, with 16 bases between. CDR3 coding DNA: TGTGCCAGCAGTTACTCGGGGGGCGGATTGAAGGAGCAGTACTTC. As protein: CASSYSGGGLKEQYF.

This chain joins TRBV7-3 and TRBJ1-1; tentative D call: TRBD1 (5 bases). The ends were cut back, 2 bases at V and 4 bases at J, with 11 bases in the middle. Germline V gene sequence: CDR1 SGHTA, CDR2 FQGTGA. The CDR3 is made up of 14 amino acids. The CDR3 is CASSLGGSATEAFF. Written as DNA, the CDR3 is TGTGCCAGCAGCTTAGGGGGGTCCGCCACTGAAGCTTTCTTT.

J is TRBJ1-3 and V is TRBV7-6; D perhaps matches TRBD1 (5 bases). Germline V gene data show CDR1 as SGHVS and CDR2 as FNYEAQ. V lost 0 bases and J 0 bases, leaving 12 bases between the germline ends. The CDR3 extends over 17 amino acids. The CDR3 loop is CASSLARGTSSGNTIYF. DNA of the CDR3: TGTGCCAGCAGCTTAGCGCGGGGCACTTCCTCTGGAAACACCATATATTTT. Full variable domain (missing parts from reference TRBV7-6 and TRBJ1-3): GAGVSQSPRYKVTKRGQDVALRCDPISGHVSLYWYRQALGQGPEFLTYFNYEAQQDKSGLPNDRFSAERPEGSISTLTIQRTEQRDSAMYRCASSLARGTSSGNTIYFGEGSWLTVV.

The chain couples TRBV24-1 to TRBJ2-2; D is perhaps TRBD2 (7 bases). Trimming pared 7 bases from V and 8 bases from J, leaving 10 bases between. The germline CDR1 and CDR2 sequences are KGHDR and SFDVKD. The CDR3 is made up of 12 amino acids. As DNA, the CDR3 is TGTGCCACCAGGGCGGGGGCTGGGGAGCTGTTTTTT. As protein: CATRAGAGELFF.

The chain carries TRBV3-1 (or the pseudogene TRBV3-2) and TRBJ1-4, with TRBD1 as a possible D gene (6 bases). V lost 0 bases and J lost 7, with 15 bases in between. CDR1 and CDR2 (germline): LGHDT, YNNKEL (reference sequence). CDR3 size: 16 residues. CDR3 bases: TGTGCCAGCAGCCAAGATACAGGACAGAGACCTGAAAAACTGTTTTTT. It yields the protein CASSQDTGQRPEKLFF.

This chain links TRBV7-2 with TRBJ1-1, with D uncertain. The V end lost 1 base, the J end lost 5 bases, and 8 bases lay between the germline ends. CDR1 is SGHTA, CDR2 FQGNSA, per germline. The CDR3 consists of 13 residues. The CDR3 coding sequence is TGTGCCAGCAGCTTAGGGGAAGGGACTGAAGCTTTCTTT. Its translation: CASSLGEGTEAFF. The variable domain in full, completed from reference TRBV7-2 and TRBJ1-1, reads GAGVSQSPSNKVTEKGKDVELRCDPISGHTALYWYRQSLGQGLEFLIYFQGNSAPDKSGLPSDRFSAERTGGSVSTLTIQRTQQEDSAVYLCASSLGEGTEAFFGQGTRLTVV.

CDR3 sequence: CASSLDWGSEQFF. CDR3 DNA: TGTGCCAGCAGCTTGGATTGGGGAAGTGAGCAGTTCTTC. The genes are TRBV5-8 and TRBJ2-1, with D unresolved. Trimming stripped 0 bases from V and 9 bases from J, with 10 bases between. CDR1 is SGHTS, CDR2 YDEGEE, per germline. This CDR3 has 13 amino acids. Based on the CDR3 plus reference TRBV5-8 and TRBJ2-1, the full variable domain is EAGVTQSPTHLIKTRGQQATLRCSPISGHTSVYWYQQALGLGLQFLLWYDEGEERNRGNFPPRFSGRQFPNYSSELNVNALELEDSALYLCASSLDWGSEQFFGPGTRLTVL.